These T cell receptor beta chains were read from a single sample in a study of cytomegalovirus exposure and HLA in healthy donors. TCRdb's copy holds only in-frame clones and misses some; the assay was immunoSEQ multiplex PCR. There are about 150,000 clones in the sample; around four fifths occur only once, and more than 1.5% lies in the top ten. The sequencing sample was made of PBMCs. These receptors were collected from a man between 18 and 29 years old in good health and CMV-seronegative. Both conserved end residues are part of each CDR3. The D gene is left open where the match is weak. Where a row states a size, it is once, few, many or the class of an expanded clone; other rows omit it.

v_call: TRBV5-1
cdr3_length: 18
clone_size: .
d_call: TRBD1
j_call: TRBJ2-2
cdr3_nt: TGCGCCAGCAGCTTACGGGACAGGCCCCCTACGAGCACCGGGGAGCTGTTTTTT
cdr3_aa: CASSLRDRPPTSTGELFF

v_call: TRBV5-5
cdr3_length: 15
clone_size: few
d_call: TRBD2
j_call: TRBJ2-1
cdr3_nt: TGTGCCAGCAGCTTGCAGACTAGCGATTACAATGAGCAGTTCTTC
cdr3_aa: CASSLQTSDYNEQFF

v_call: TRBV25-1
cdr3_length: 14
clone_size: .
d_call: .
j_call: TRBJ1-5
cdr3_nt: TGTGCCAGCAGAGGGACACCCGATAGCCAGCCCCAGCATTTT
cdr3_aa: CASRGTPDSQPQHF

v_call: TRBV29-1
cdr3_length: 12
clone_size: .
d_call: .
j_call: TRBJ2-7
cdr3_nt: TGCAGCGTTGTTTACAGCTCCTACGAGCAGTACTTC
cdr3_aa: CSVVYSSYEQYF

v_call: TRBV7-3
cdr3_length: 15
clone_size: .
d_call: TRBD1
j_call: TRBJ2-1
cdr3_nt: TGTGCCAGCAGTCCCGGGACAGGGAGTGGGAATGAGCAGTTCTTC
cdr3_aa: CASSPGTGSGNEQFF

v_call: TRBV4-1
cdr3_length: 17
clone_size: few
d_call: .
j_call: TRBJ2-3
cdr3_nt: TGCGCCAGCAGCCCCCAGGGGAATGGGGTAGGGACAGATACGCAGTATTTT
cdr3_aa: CASSPQGNGVGTDTQYF

v_call: TRBV28
cdr3_length: 13
clone_size: .
d_call: .
j_call: TRBJ2-2
cdr3_nt: TGTGCCAGCAGTTCTAATCGCGCCGGGGAGCTGTTTTTT
cdr3_aa: CASSSNRAGELFF

v_call: TRBV27
cdr3_length: 17
clone_size: .
d_call: TRBD2
j_call: TRBJ2-5
cdr3_nt: TGTGCCAGCAGTCAAGCGGGAGGCGGTATCTACCAAGAGACCCAGTACTTC
cdr3_aa: CASSQAGGGIYQETQYF

v_call: TRBV4-1
cdr3_length: 13
clone_size: .
d_call: .
j_call: TRBJ2-7
cdr3_nt: TGCGCCAGCAGCCCGGGGACAACCTACGAGCAGTACTTC
cdr3_aa: CASSPGTTYEQYF

v_call: TRBV28
cdr3_length: 14
clone_size: once
d_call: .
j_call: TRBJ1-5
cdr3_nt: TGTGCCAGCAGTTTTACGGGGGTGGGACAGCCCCAGCATTTT
cdr3_aa: CASSFTGVGQPQHF

v_call: TRBV4-3
cdr3_length: 15
clone_size: .
d_call: TRBD2
j_call: TRBJ2-7
cdr3_nt: TGCGCCAGCAGCCTCCGACTAGCGGGAGACCACGAGCAGTACTTC
cdr3_aa: CASSLRLAGDHEQYF

v_call: TRBV28
cdr3_length: 15
clone_size: .
d_call: .
j_call: TRBJ2-7
cdr3_nt: TGTGCCAGCACCTTAACAGGGTTCTTACCTGACGAGCAGTACTTC
cdr3_aa: CASTLTGFLPDEQYF

v_call: TRBV5-1
cdr3_length: 16
clone_size: .
d_call: TRBD1
j_call: TRBJ2-7
cdr3_nt: TGCGCCAGCAGCTTGGCTAGGGGGACAGGATCCTACGAGCAGTACTTC
cdr3_aa: CASSLARGTGSYEQYF

v_call: TRBV4-1
cdr3_length: 16
clone_size: .
d_call: TRBD2
j_call: TRBJ2-1
cdr3_nt: TGCGCCAGCAGCCAACTGGGGCTAGCGGCCCACAATGAGCAGTTCTTC
cdr3_aa: CASSQLGLAAHNEQFF

v_call: TRBV27
cdr3_length: 15
clone_size: .
d_call: TRBD2
j_call: TRBJ2-3
cdr3_nt: TGTGCCAGCAGTGAGCGGGGGGGCCGCACAGATACGCAGTATTTT
cdr3_aa: CASSERGGRTDTQYF

v_call: TRBV4-1
cdr3_length: 18
clone_size: .
d_call: TRBD1
j_call: TRBJ1-5
cdr3_nt: TGCGCCAGCAGCGCCGTTACACCGGGACAGGGAAGCAATCAGCCCCAGCATTTT
cdr3_aa: CASSAVTPGQGSNQPQHF

v_call: TRBV5-4
cdr3_length: 15
clone_size: .
d_call: TRBD1
j_call: TRBJ2-7
cdr3_nt: TGTGCCAGCAGCAAGGACAGGGGAGGAGGCTACGAGCAGTACTTC
cdr3_aa: CASSKDRGGGYEQYF

v_call: TRBV7-2
cdr3_length: 15
clone_size: .
d_call: .
j_call: TRBJ2-1
cdr3_nt: TGTGCCAGCAGCCCCGAGCTTTATAGGGGCAATGAGCAGTTCTTC
cdr3_aa: CASSPELYRGNEQFF

v_call: TRBV5-1
cdr3_length: 13
clone_size: .
d_call: TRBD1
j_call: TRBJ1-1
cdr3_nt: TGCGCCAGCAGCTTGGCCGACAGGGATGAAGCTTTCTTT
cdr3_aa: CASSLADRDEAFF

v_call: TRBV6-5
cdr3_length: 13
clone_size: .
d_call: TRBD1
j_call: TRBJ1-2
cdr3_nt: TGTGCCAGCAGTAACAGGGGGGACTATGGCTACACCTTC
cdr3_aa: CASSNRGDYGYTF

v_call: TRBV27
cdr3_length: 12
clone_size: .
d_call: .
j_call: TRBJ2-1
cdr3_nt: TGTGCCAGCAGTTCGGGAACCAATGAGCAGTTCTTC
cdr3_aa: CASSSGTNEQFF

v_call: TRBV7-2
cdr3_length: 14
clone_size: .
d_call: .
j_call: TRBJ1-3
cdr3_nt: TGTGCCAGCAGCTTAAACAGGGCTGGAAACACCATATATTTT
cdr3_aa: CASSLNRAGNTIYF

v_call: TRBV4-3
cdr3_length: 13
clone_size: .
d_call: TRBD2
j_call: TRBJ2-1
cdr3_nt: TGCGCCAGCAGCCAAGTTAGCGGGCATGAGCAGTTCTTC
cdr3_aa: CASSQVSGHEQFF

v_call: TRBV2
cdr3_length: 15
clone_size: .
d_call: .
j_call: TRBJ2-2
cdr3_nt: TGTGCCAGCAATCCCGCGGGGTTGAACACCGGGGAGCTGTTTTTT
cdr3_aa: CASNPAGLNTGELFF

v_call: TRBV19
cdr3_length: 15
clone_size: .
d_call: .
j_call: TRBJ1-6
cdr3_nt: TGTGCCAGTAGTACTCCACGGGATCTTAATTCACCCCTCCACTTT
cdr3_aa: CASSTPRDLNSPLHF

v_call: TRBV7-2
cdr3_length: 15
clone_size: .
d_call: .
j_call: TRBJ2-5
cdr3_nt: TGTGCCAGCAGCCTAGTAGGGGGTCCCAAAGAGACCCAGTACTTC
cdr3_aa: CASSLVGGPKETQYF

v_call: TRBV7-9
cdr3_length: 17
clone_size: .
d_call: TRBD2
j_call: TRBJ2-3
cdr3_nt: TGTGCCAGCAGCTCGCCTCAGACTAGCGGGTACACAGATACGCAGTATTTT
cdr3_aa: CASSSPQTSGYTDTQYF

v_call: TRBV18
cdr3_length: 14
clone_size: .
d_call: .
j_call: TRBJ2-5
cdr3_nt: TGTGCCAGCTCACCACTACAGGGTATTGAGACCCAGTACTTC
cdr3_aa: CASSPLQGIETQYF

v_call: TRBV27
cdr3_length: 16
clone_size: .
d_call: TRBD2
j_call: TRBJ2-7
cdr3_nt: TGTGCCAGCAGTTTGGGCTCTTGGGGGGAGGGCTACGAGCAGTACTTC
cdr3_aa: CASSLGSWGEGYEQYF

v_call: TRBV12-5
cdr3_length: 15
clone_size: .
d_call: TRBD2
j_call: TRBJ2-3
cdr3_nt: TGTGCTAGTGGTTTGGCCCGACTAGCGGGAGGTACGCAGTATTTT
cdr3_aa: CASGLARLAGGTQYF

v_call: TRBV7-3
cdr3_length: 14
clone_size: .
d_call: TRBD1
j_call: TRBJ2-7
cdr3_nt: TGTGCCAGCAGCTCACAGGGGGCGAGGCACGAGCAGTACTTC
cdr3_aa: CASSSQGARHEQYF

v_call: TRBV7-9
cdr3_length: 15
clone_size: .
d_call: .
j_call: TRBJ2-1
cdr3_nt: TGTTCCAGCAGCCCGTTCCCCAGCTCCTACAATGAGCAGTTCTTC
cdr3_aa: CSSSPFPSSYNEQFF

v_call: TRBV4-3
cdr3_length: 15
clone_size: .
d_call: .
j_call: TRBJ2-7
cdr3_nt: TGCGCCAGCAGCCGCACCGGGGGACGTTACAACGAGCAGTACTTC
cdr3_aa: CASSRTGGRYNEQYF

v_call: TRBV28
cdr3_length: 12
clone_size: few
d_call: .
j_call: TRBJ2-1
cdr3_nt: TGTGCCAGCAGTTTAGGCACGCGAGGGCAGTTCTTC
cdr3_aa: CASSLGTRGQFF

v_call: TRBV9
cdr3_length: 15
clone_size: .
d_call: TRBD2
j_call: TRBJ2-1
cdr3_nt: TGTGCCAGCAGCGTGAGGGCGGGAGGGGTGAATGAGCAGTTCTTC
cdr3_aa: CASSVRAGGVNEQFF

v_call: TRBV9
cdr3_length: 14
clone_size: .
d_call: .
j_call: TRBJ2-1
cdr3_nt: TGTGCCAGCACCCAGGGGAGCTCCTACAATGAGCAGTTCTTC
cdr3_aa: CASTQGSSYNEQFF

v_call: TRBV4-2
cdr3_length: 13
clone_size: .
d_call: .
j_call: TRBJ2-7
cdr3_nt: TGTGCCAGCAGTCCAGGGTTTGGCTACGAGCAGTACTTC
cdr3_aa: CASSPGFGYEQYF

v_call: TRBV6-5
cdr3_length: 15
clone_size: .
d_call: TRBD2
j_call: TRBJ2-7
cdr3_nt: TGTGCCAGCAGTTACTCTAGCGGGATCTCCTCCGAGCAGTACTTC
cdr3_aa: CASSYSSGISSEQYF

v_call: TRBV27
cdr3_length: 15
clone_size: .
d_call: .
j_call: TRBJ2-3
cdr3_nt: TGTGCCAGCAGTCCTACGCCAATCGGGACAGATACGCAGTATTTT
cdr3_aa: CASSPTPIGTDTQYF

v_call: TRBV18
cdr3_length: 16
clone_size: .
d_call: TRBD1
j_call: TRBJ2-5
cdr3_nt: TGTGCCAGCTCACAGATTCCGACAGGGCTACCGGGAACCCAGTACTTC
cdr3_aa: CASSQIPTGLPGTQYF

v_call: TRBV5-1
cdr3_length: 16
clone_size: .
d_call: TRBD1
j_call: TRBJ2-2
cdr3_nt: TGCGCCAGCAGTCAGATAGGCAGGGGGCTTTCCGGGGAGCTGTTTTTT
cdr3_aa: CASSQIGRGLSGELFF

v_call: TRBV28
cdr3_length: 15
clone_size: once
d_call: TRBD2
j_call: TRBJ2-7
cdr3_nt: TGTGCCAGCAGTTTTGATTACCGAGGCGGGAGGGAACAGTACTTC
cdr3_aa: CASSFDYRGGREQYF

v_call: TRBV7-9
cdr3_length: 14
clone_size: few
d_call: .
j_call: TRBJ2-2
cdr3_nt: TGTGCCAGCAGTTCCTTGGGGCTCACCGGGGAGCTGTTTTTT
cdr3_aa: CASSSLGLTGELFF

v_call: TRBV5-1
cdr3_length: 15
clone_size: .
d_call: .
j_call: TRBJ2-7
cdr3_nt: TGCGCCAGCAGCTTGGCAGGGGTGAGGATCTACGAGCAGTACTTC
cdr3_aa: CASSLAGVRIYEQYF

v_call: TRBV7-2
cdr3_length: 13
clone_size: .
d_call: .
j_call: TRBJ2-1
cdr3_nt: TGTGCCAGCAGCCCTCCGTCAGTGGATGAGCAGTTCTTC
cdr3_aa: CASSPPSVDEQFF

v_call: TRBV16
cdr3_length: 15
clone_size: .
d_call: .
j_call: TRBJ1-5
cdr3_nt: TGTGCCAGCAGCCCCAGGGCCCAGCTGTATCAGCCCCAGCATTTT
cdr3_aa: CASSPRAQLYQPQHF

v_call: TRBV27
cdr3_length: 14
clone_size: .
d_call: TRBD1
j_call: TRBJ2-7
cdr3_nt: TGTGCCAGCAACCTACAGGGGAGAGGGTACGAGCAGTACTTC
cdr3_aa: CASNLQGRGYEQYF

v_call: TRBV4-1
cdr3_length: 17
clone_size: .
d_call: .
j_call: TRBJ2-2
cdr3_nt: TGCGCCAGCAGCCAAGATGCGGCGCGTCTGAACACCGGGGAGCTGTTTTTT
cdr3_aa: CASSQDAARLNTGELFF

v_call: TRBV7-8
cdr3_length: 17
clone_size: .
d_call: TRBD2
j_call: TRBJ2-5
cdr3_nt: TGTGCCAGCAGCCCCGCTATTTGGCGGGGGGGCCTAAAGACCCAGTACTTC
cdr3_aa: CASSPAIWRGGLKTQYF

v_call: TRBV7-2
cdr3_length: 13
clone_size: .
d_call: TRBD1
j_call: TRBJ2-1
cdr3_nt: TGTGCCAGTCAAGGACAGGCATACAATGAGCAGTTCTTC
cdr3_aa: CASQGQAYNEQFF

v_call: TRBV28
cdr3_length: 16
clone_size: .
d_call: .
j_call: TRBJ1-5
cdr3_nt: TGTGCCAGCAGCCCGAGGAGGGGGGGTGGTTATCAGCCCCAGCATTTT
cdr3_aa: CASSPRRGGGYQPQHF

v_call: TRBV6-6
cdr3_length: 13
clone_size: few
d_call: TRBD1
j_call: TRBJ1-1
cdr3_nt: TGTGCCAGTCACAGGGGGCTGGTCGATGAAGCTTTCTTT
cdr3_aa: CASHRGLVDEAFF

v_call: TRBV7-9
cdr3_length: 19
clone_size: .
d_call: TRBD1
j_call: TRBJ1-4
cdr3_nt: TGTGCCAGCAGTTCCTCGGACAGGGGAGGTCTGTCGACTAATGAAAAACTGTTTTTT
cdr3_aa: CASSSSDRGGLSTNEKLFF

v_call: TRBV6-5
cdr3_length: 14
clone_size: .
d_call: TRBD1
j_call: TRBJ2-7
cdr3_nt: TGTGCCAGCAGTGAACGACAGGGCCTAGACGAGCAGTACTTC
cdr3_aa: CASSERQGLDEQYF